This TCR beta chain was identified in a study of T cell repertoires in cytomegalovirus infection. Study as a whole: TCR beta signatures that were public indicated CMV infection and matching HLA type. Points from the study as a whole: HLA-C-restricted CMV clonotypes gave the most frequent clonotype in two of eight donors. CMV carriers having the relevant HLA were flagged by cumulative public TCR beta family frequency.

Trimming pared 4 bases from V and 0 bases from J, leaving 10 bases between. CDR1 SEHNR and CDR2 FQNEAQ come from the germline V gene (reference sequence). CDR3 size: 15 residues. From the reads, TCRdb called clonotypes with MiXCR, one entry per CDR3 protein. The sample contains hundreds of thousands of distinct CDR3 sequences, about a tenth of which appear only once. In its sample, this clonotype was seen many times. What it binds is not known. This chain links TRBV7-9 with TRBJ1-3; D possibly corresponds to TRBD1 (5 bases). The sample was PBMCs. The receptor's source is a human donor in good health (CMV status not recorded). Some clones in this sample may be carry-over from other donors' samples. CDR3 bases: TGTGCCAGCAGCTCGGGACCGTTCTCTGGAAACACCATATATTTT. This encodes CASSSGPFSGNTIYF.